This TCR beta chain emerged from a study of blood T cell repertoires in COVID-19. Study-wide background: Sources were T cells, B-cell-depleted T cells, or PBMCs; the material itself was cDNA or gDNA.

As originally analysed: Amplified reference gene primers provided the basis for estimating nucleated cell counts. The protocol was immunoSEQ multiplex PCR, while the TCRdb copy is restricted to in-frame clones and leaves out a portion. From that table come the V and J calls and clone size; the DNA was used to work out D and trimming. The sample gives 30,000 to 40,000 clones, roughly 87% of which show up once; roughly 19% is in the top ten. V lost 1 base to trimming and J lost 5 bases; unmatched junction nucleotides: 7. CDR3 length: 15 residues. Germline CDR1 and CDR2: LGHNA and YNFKEQ. The sequencing input was peripheral blood. This clonotype was sampled from a man of 80 years or more with acute or convalescent COVID-19. The rearrangement joins TRBV4-2 to TRBJ1-1; 7 positions match TRBD1. CDR3 DNA: TGTGCCAGCAGCCAAGTGACAGGGCCGGGAACTGAAGCTTTCTTT. Its protein is CASSQVTGPGTEAFF.